This section outlines one T cell receptor (beta chain) sequence together with its context. Authors' processing steps: Counts of nucleated cells, estimated from reference gene primer amplification, were obtained. Profiled with immunoSEQ multiplex PCR; TCRdb holds only in-frame clones, not every one. The DNA gave D and trimming, while V, J and clone size come from that table. The data hold around 340,000 clones, with 88% observed a single time. Trimming left V 3 bases short and J 6 bases short, with 15 bases between. Per the germline V gene, CDR1 is SGHNT and CDR2 is YENEEA. The CDR3 consists of 16 residues. The data derive from a study of blood T cell repertoires in COVID-19.

V usage is TRBV11-3 and J usage is TRBJ1-6; D ambiguous. The sequence came from a woman under 40 who had been exposed to COVID-19. The specimen sequenced was PBMCs or T cells enriched from blood (not recorded which). For the CDR3, the DNA is TGTGCCAGCAGCTTTTCACGTCCTGGCGGTAATTCACCCCTCCACTTT. This codes for CASSFSRPGGNSPLHF.